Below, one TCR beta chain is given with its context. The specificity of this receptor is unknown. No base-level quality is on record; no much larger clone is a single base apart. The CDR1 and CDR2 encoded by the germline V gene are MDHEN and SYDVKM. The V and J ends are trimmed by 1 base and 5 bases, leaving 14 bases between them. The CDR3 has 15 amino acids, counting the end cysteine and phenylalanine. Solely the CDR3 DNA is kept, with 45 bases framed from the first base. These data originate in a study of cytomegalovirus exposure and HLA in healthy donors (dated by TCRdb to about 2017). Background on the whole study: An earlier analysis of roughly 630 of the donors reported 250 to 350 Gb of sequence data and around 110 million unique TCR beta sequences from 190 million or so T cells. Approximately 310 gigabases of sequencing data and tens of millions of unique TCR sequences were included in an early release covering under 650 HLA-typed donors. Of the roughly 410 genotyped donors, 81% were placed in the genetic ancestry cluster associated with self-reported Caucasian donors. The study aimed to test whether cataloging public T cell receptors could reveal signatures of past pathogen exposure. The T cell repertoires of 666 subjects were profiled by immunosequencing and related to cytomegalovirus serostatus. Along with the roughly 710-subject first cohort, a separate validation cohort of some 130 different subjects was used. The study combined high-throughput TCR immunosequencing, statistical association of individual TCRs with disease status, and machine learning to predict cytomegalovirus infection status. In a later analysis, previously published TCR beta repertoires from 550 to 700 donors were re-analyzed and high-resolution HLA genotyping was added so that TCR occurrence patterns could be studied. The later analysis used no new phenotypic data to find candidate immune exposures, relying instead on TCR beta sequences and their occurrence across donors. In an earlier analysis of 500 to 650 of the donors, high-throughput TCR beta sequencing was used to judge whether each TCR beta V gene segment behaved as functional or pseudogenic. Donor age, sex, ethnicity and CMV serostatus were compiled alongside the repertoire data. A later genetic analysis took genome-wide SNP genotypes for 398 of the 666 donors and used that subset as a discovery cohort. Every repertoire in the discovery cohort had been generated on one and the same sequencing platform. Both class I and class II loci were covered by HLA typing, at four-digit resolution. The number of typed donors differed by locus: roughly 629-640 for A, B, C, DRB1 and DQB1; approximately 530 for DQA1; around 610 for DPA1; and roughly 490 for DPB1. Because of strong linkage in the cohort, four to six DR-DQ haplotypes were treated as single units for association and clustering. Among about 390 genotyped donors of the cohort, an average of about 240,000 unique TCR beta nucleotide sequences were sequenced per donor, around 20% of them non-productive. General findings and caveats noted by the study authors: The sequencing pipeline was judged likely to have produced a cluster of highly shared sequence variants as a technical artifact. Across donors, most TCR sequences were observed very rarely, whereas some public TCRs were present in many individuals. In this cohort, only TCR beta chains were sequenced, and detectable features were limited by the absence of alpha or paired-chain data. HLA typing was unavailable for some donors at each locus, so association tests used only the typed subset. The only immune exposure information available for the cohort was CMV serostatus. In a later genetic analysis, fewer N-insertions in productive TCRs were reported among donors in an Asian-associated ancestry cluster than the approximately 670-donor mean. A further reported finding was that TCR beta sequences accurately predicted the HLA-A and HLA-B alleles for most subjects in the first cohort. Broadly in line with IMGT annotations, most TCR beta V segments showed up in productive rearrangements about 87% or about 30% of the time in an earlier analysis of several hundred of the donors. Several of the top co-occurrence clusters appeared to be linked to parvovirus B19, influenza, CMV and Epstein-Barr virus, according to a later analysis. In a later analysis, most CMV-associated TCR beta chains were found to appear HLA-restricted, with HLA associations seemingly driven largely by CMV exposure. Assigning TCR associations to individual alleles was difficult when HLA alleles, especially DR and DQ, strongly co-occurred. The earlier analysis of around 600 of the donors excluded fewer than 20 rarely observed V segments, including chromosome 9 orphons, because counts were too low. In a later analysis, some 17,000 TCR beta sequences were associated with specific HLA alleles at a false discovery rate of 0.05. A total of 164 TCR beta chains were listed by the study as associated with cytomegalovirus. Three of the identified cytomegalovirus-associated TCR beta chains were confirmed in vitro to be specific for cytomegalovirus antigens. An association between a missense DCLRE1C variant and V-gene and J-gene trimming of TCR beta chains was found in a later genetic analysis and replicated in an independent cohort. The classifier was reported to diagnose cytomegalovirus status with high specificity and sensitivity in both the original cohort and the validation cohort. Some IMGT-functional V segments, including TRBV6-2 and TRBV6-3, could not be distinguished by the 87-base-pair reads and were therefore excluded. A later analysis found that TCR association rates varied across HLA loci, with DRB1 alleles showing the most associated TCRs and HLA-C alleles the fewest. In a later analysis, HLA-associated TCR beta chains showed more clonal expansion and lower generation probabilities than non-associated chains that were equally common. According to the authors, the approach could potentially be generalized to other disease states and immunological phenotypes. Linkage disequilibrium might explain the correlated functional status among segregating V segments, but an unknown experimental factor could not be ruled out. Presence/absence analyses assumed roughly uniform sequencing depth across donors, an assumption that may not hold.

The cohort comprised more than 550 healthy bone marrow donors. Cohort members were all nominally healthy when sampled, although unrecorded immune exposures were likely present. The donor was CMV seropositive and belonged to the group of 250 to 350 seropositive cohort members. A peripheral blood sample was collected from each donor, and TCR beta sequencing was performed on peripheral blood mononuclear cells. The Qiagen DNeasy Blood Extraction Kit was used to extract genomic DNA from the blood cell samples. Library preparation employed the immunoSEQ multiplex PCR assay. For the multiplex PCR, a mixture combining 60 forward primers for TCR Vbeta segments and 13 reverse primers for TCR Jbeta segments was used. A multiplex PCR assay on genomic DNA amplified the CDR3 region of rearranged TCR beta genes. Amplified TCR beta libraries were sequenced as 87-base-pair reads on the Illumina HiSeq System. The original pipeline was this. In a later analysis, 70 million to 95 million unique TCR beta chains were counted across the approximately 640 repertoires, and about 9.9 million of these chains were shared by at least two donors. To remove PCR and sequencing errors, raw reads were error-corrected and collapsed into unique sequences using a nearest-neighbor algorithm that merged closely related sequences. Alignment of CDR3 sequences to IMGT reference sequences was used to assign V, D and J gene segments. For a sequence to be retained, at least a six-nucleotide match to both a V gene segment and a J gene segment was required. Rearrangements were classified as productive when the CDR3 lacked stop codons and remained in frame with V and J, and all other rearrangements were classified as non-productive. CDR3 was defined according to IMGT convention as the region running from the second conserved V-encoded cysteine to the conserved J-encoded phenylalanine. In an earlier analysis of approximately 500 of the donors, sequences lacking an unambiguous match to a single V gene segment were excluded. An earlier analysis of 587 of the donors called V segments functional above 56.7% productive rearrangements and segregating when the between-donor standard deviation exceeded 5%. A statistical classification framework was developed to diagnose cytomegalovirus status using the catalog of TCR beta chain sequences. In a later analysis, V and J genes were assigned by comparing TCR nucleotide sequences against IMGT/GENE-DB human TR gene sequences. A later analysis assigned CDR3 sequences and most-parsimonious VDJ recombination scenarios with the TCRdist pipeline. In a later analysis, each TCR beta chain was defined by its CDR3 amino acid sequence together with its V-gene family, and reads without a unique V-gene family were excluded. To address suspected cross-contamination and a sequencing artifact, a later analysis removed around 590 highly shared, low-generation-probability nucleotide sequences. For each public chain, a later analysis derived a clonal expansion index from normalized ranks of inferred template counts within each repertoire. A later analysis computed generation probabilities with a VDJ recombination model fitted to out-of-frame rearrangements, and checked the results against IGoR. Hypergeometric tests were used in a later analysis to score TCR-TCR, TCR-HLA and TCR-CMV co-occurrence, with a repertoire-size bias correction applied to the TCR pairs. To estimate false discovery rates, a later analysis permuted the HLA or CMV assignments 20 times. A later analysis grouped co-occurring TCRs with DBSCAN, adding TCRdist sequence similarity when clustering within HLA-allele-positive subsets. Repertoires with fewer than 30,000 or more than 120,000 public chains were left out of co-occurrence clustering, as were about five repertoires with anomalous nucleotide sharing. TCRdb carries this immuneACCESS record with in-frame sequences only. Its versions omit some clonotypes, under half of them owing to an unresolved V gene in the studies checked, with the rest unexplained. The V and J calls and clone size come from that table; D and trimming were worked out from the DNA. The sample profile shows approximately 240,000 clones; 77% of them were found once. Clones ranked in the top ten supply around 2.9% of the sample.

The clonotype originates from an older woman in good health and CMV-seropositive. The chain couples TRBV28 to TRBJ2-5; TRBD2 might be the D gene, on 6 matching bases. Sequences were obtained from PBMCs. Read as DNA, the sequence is TGTGCCAGCAGTTTATCCCGGAGGGTAAGGGAGACCCAGTACTTC. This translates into CASSLSRRVRETQYF. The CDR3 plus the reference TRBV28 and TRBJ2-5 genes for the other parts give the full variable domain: DVKVTQSSRYLVKRTGEKVFLECVQDMDHENMFWYRQDPGLGLRLIYFSYDVKMKEKGDIPEGYSVSREKKERFSLILESASTNQTSMYLCASSLSRRVRETQYFGPGTRLLVL.